This T cell receptor beta chain derives from a study of T-cell memory formation after mild COVID-19. On the study more broadly: Clusters of TCRs were largely donor specific. General observations from the study: SARS-CoV-2 specificity of second-wave clones peaking day 37 was unconfirmed. A subset of responding clones appeared in pre-infection memory, suggesting cross-reactive memory joined.

Using its own MiXCR run on the 5' RACE reads, TCRdb lists one record per CDR3 protein. The data show roughly 350,000 distinct CDR3 sequences, around 27% seen once. The CDR3 consists of 14 residues. CDR1 and CDR2 from the germline V gene are SGHRS and YFSETQ. V gave up 1 base and J gave up 1 base, with 8 bases separating them. As regards this clonotype: Its antigen is not identified.

This chain uses TRBV5-1 with TRBJ1-1; no firm D call. The TCR was taken from an adult woman who had mild COVID-19 (a few samples of this study predate the infection). Cell type and time point are not known. The specimen was PBMCs or a T cell subset sorted from them (not recorded which). The CDR3 bases are TGCGCCAGCAGCTTGTGGGGAGCGAACACTGAAGCTTTCTTT. It specifies CASSLWGANTEAFF.